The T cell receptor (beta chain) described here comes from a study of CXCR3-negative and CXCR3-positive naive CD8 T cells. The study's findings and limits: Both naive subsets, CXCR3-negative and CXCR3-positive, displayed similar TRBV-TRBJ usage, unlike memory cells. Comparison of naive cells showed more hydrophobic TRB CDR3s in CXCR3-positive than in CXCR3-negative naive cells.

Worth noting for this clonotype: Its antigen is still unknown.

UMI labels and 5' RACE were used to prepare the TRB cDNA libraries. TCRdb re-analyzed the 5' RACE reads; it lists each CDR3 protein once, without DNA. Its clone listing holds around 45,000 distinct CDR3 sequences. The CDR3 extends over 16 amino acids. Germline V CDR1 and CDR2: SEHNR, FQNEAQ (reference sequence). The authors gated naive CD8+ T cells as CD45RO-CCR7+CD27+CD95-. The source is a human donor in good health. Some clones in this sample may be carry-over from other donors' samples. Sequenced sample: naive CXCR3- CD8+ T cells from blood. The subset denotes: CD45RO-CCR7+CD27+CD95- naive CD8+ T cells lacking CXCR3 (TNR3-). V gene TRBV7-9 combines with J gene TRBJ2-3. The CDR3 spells CASSSSLLEGTDTQYF.